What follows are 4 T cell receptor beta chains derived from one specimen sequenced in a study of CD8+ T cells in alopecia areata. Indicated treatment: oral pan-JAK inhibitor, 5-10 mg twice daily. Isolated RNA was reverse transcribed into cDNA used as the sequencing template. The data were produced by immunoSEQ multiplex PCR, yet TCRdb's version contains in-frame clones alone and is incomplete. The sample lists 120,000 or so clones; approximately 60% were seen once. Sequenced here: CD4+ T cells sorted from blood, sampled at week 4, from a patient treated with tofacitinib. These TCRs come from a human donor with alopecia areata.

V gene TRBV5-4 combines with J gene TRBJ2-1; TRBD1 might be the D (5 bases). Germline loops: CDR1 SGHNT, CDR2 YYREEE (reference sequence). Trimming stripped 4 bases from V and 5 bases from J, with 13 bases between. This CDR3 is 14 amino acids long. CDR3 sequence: CASSLRAGDNEQFF. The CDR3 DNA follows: TGTGCCAGCAGCCTCAGGGCTGGAGACAATGAGCAGTTCTTC.

CDR3 region: CASSFGSAPGYTF. The CDR3 nucleotides are TGTGCCAGCAGCTTCGGCAGCGCCCCAGGCTACACCTTC. This chain connects TRBV7-9 to TRBJ1-2; D ambiguous. The CDR3 loop spans 13 amino acids. Trimming cost V 3 bases and J 8 bases, with 13 bases left between them. Germline V CDR1 and CDR2: SEHNR, FQNEAQ (reference sequence).

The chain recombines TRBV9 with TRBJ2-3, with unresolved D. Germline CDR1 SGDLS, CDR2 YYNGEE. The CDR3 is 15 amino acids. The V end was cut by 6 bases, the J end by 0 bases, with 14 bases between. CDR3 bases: TGTGCCAGCACCACGGGCCCCCTAAGCACAGATACGCAGTATTTT. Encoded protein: CASTTGPLSTDTQYF.

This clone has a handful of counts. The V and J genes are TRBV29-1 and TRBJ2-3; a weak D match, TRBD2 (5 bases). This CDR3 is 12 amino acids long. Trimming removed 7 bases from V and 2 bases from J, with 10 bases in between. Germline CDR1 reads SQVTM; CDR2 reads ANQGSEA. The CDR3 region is CSGRGNTDTQYF. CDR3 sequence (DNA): TGCAGCGGCAGAGGGAACACAGATACGCAGTATTTT.